This T cell receptor (beta chain) was captured in a study of blood T cell repertoires in COVID-19. Across the whole study: Italy, Spain and the United States were the sources of the convalescent and acute COVID-19 samples. T cells, B-cell-depleted T cells, or PBMCs provided the cDNA or gDNA that served as material.

The CDR3 sequence is 15 residues long. V lost 1 base and J lost 1; bases outside the gene matches: 2. Germline lookup yields CDR1 SGHTA and CDR2 FQGNSA. Authors' methods: For nucleated cells, counts were estimated from reference gene primer amplification. The method was immunoSEQ multiplex PCR; TCRdb's version includes in-frame clones alone and lacks a portion of them. V and J calls and clone size come straight from that table; D and trimming were deduced from the DNA. The sample records roughly 200,000 clones, 80% to 85% being singletons. The receptor was derived from a woman aged 80 or over with active or convalescent COVID-19. The J gene is TRBJ2-3, the V gene TRBV7-2; TRBD2 aligns across 7 bases. Sequencing input: peripheral blood. CDR3 DNA: TGTGCCAGCAGCTTAGGCCGGGGGGGCACAGATACGCAGTATTTT. It yields the protein CASSLGRGGTDTQYF.